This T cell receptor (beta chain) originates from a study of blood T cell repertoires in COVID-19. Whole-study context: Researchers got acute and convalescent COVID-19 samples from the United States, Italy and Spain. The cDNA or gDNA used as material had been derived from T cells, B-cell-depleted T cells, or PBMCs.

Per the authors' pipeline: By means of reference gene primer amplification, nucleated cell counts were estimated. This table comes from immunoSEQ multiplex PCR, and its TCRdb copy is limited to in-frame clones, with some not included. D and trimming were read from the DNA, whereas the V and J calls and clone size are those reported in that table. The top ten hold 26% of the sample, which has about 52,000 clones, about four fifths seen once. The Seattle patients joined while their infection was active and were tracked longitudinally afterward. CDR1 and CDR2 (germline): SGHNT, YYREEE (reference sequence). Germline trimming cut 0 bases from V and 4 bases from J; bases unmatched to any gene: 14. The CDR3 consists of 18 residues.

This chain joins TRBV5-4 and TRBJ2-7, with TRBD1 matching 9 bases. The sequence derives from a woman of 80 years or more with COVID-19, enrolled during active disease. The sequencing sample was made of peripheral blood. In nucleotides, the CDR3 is TGTGCCAGCAGCTTGGCCCTCGGTAAGGGGACAGGGTCTTACGAGCAGTACTTC. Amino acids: CASSLALGKGTGSYEQYF.